This TCR beta chain was documented in a study of cytomegalovirus exposure and HLA in healthy donors. General study points: What was likely a sequencing artifact was a cluster of highly shared sequence variants. Researchers reportedly found TCR beta sequences accurately predicted most subjects' HLA-A and HLA-B alleles.

13 Jbeta primers and 60 Vbeta primers were used for the PCR. In the study's own analysis: In a later analysis, the count reached some 75 million unique TCR beta chains, with about 10 million shared. TCRdb's copy holds only in-frame clones and misses some; the assay was immunoSEQ multiplex PCR. V, J and clone size are those of that table, while D and trimming were read from the DNA. The repertoire holds just over 150,000 clones, with more than 75% as singletons. In regard to this clone: Its antigen is as yet unknown.

The trim removed 2 bases at V and 3 bases at J, leaving 9 bases unmatched. Germline values: CDR1 SGHTA, CDR2 FQGNSA. The CDR3 has 17 amino acids. The TCR was taken from a woman aged 18-29 years in good health and CMV-seronegative. The source material was PBMCs. The V call is TRBV7-2, the J call TRBJ2-3; 9 positions agree with TRBD2. The CDR3 DNA follows: TGTGCCAGCAGCTTATTTCGCGGGAGGGCCGGGACAGATACGCAGTATTTT. It yields the protein CASSLFRGRAGTDTQYF.